These 9 T cell receptor beta chains originate from one sample sequenced in a study of blood T cell repertoires in COVID-19. The method was immunoSEQ multiplex PCR; TCRdb's version includes in-frame clones alone and lacks a portion of them. This table holds under 300,000 clones, roughly 87% found once. Sequencing was carried out using peripheral blood. The origin of the receptors is a man aged 55 to 70 who had recovered from COVID-19.

The chain uses TRBV6-5 and TRBJ2-4; possible D gene TRBD1, 6 bases. This CDR3 contains 15 residues. Germline CDR1 is MNHEY and CDR2 is SVGAGI. Between the trimmed V and J ends, which lost 7 bases and 3 bases, there was a span of 16 bases. CDR3 region: CASMNNRAGKNIQYF. The CDR3 coding sequence is TGTGCCAGCATGAATAACAGGGCAGGCAAAAACATTCAGTACTTC.

V and J are TRBV10-1 and TRBJ2-3; D possibly corresponds to TRBD1 (5 bases). The CDR3 has 12 residues. The germline V gene has CDR1 WNHNN and CDR2 SYGVQD (reference sequence). Trimming shortened V by 9 bases and J by 6 bases, and 13 bases separated the two germline ends. The CDR3 protein is CAREVTADTQYF. CDR3 DNA: TGCGCCAGGGAAGTGACAGCTGATACGCAGTATTTT.

The chain uses TRBV2 and TRBJ2-6; D gene ambiguous. CDR1 SNHLY and CDR2 FYNNEI come from the germline V gene. The V and J ends lost 4 bases and 0 bases respectively, with 10 bases between them. CDR3 length equals 16 residues. DNA of the CDR3: TGTGCCAGCAGTGGGTCAGTTACCTCTGGGGCCAACGTCCTGACTTTC. It yields the protein CASSGSVTSGANVLTF.

V is TRBV6-2 or TRBV6-3 and J is TRBJ1-1; possible D gene TRBD1, 6 bases. The CDR3 sequence is 16 residues long. Deletions cut 4 bases from V and 7 bases from J, with 22 bases between. Germline V gives CDR1 MNHEY, CDR2 SVGEGT. The CDR3 region is CASSSIKRAGAIEAFF. The CDR3 coding sequence is TGTGCCAGCAGTTCGATCAAGAGGGCAGGGGCGATTGAAGCTTTCTTT.

The V gene is TRBV2, the J gene TRBJ1-1, with D perhaps matching TRBD1 (6 bases). CDR1 is SNHLY and CDR2 is FYNNEI in the germline V gene. The CDR3 runs 13 residues. V lost 4 bases and J lost 2, with 8 bases in between. The CDR3 DNA is TGTGCCAGCAGTGGGACAGCCAACACTGAAGCTTTCTTT. This sequence encodes CASSGTANTEAFF.

V is TRBV29-1 and J is TRBJ1-1; tentative D call: TRBD1 (6 bases). Germline lookup yields CDR1 SQVTM and CDR2 ANQGSEA. V was clipped by 4 bases and J by 5 bases, with 17 bases between them. The CDR3 loop spans 14 amino acids. The CDR3 bases are TGCAGCGTTGCCCCCGGAGGGGGAGGGACTGAAGCTTTCTTT. Translated, it gives CSVAPGGGGTEAFF.

The rearrangement uses TRBV9 and TRBJ2-2; no firm D call. Looked up from germline, CDR1 is SGDLS and CDR2 is YYNGEE. V was cut by 4 bases and J by 8 bases, with 15 bases left in between. This CDR3 comprises 14 residues. The CDR3 sequence: CASSYTAGWGELFF. CDR3 bases: TGTGCCAGCAGCTACACAGCAGGATGGGGGGAGCTGTTTTTT.

The chain is built from TRBV10-3 and TRBJ2-3; 10 bases line up with TRBD1. Germline-derived CDR1 and CDR2 are ENHRY and SYGVKD. This CDR3 has 17 residues. V lost 0 bases to trimming and J lost 4 bases; unmatched junction nucleotides: 7. CDR3 DNA sequence: TGTGCCATCAGTGAGTCGAGGACAGGGGGAAAGGCAGATACGCAGTATTTT. Its translation is CAISESRTGGKADTQYF.

This chain joins TRBV5-1 and TRBJ2-2, with D possibly matching TRBD2 (6 bases). The germline gives CDR1 SGHRS, CDR2 YFSETQ. Trimming cost V 2 bases and J 4 bases, with 24 bases left between them. The CDR3 has 19 residues. CDR3 protein: CASSLAVSVGRKSTGELFF. In DNA, the CDR3 is TGCGCCAGCAGCTTAGCGGTCTCGGTAGGGAGGAAAAGCACCGGGGAGCTGTTTTTT.